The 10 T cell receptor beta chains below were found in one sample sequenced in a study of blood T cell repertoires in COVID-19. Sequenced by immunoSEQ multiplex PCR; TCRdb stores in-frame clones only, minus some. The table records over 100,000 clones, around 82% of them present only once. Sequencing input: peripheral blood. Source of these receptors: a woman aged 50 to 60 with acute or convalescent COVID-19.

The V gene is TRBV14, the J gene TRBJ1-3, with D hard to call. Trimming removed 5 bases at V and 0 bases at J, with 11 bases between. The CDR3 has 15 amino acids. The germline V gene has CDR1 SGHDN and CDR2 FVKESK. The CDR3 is CASSSRSGSGNTIYF. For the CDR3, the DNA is TGTGCCAGCAGCTCAAGATCGGGCTCTGGAAACACCATATATTTT.

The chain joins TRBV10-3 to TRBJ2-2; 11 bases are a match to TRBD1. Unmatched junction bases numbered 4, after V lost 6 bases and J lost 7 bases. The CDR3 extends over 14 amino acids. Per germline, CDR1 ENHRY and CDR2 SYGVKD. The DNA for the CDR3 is TGTGCCATCAGAGGACAGGGGGCAAGCGGGGAGCTGTTTTTT. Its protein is CAIRGQGASGELFF.

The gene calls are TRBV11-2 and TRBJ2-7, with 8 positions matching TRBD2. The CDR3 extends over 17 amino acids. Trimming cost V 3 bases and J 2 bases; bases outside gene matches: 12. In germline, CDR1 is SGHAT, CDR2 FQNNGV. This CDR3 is CASSFAGGLSQAYEQYF. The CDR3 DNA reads TGTGCCAGCAGCTTCGCGGGGGGTCTCTCCCAAGCCTACGAGCAGTACTTC.

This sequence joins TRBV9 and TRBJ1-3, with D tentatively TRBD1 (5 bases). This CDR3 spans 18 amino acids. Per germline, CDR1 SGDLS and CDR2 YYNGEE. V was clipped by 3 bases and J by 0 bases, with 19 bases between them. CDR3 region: CASSAGGGFPTSGNTIYF. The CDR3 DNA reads TGTGCCAGCAGCGCTGGGGGGGGATTCCCTACCTCTGGAAACACCATATATTTT.

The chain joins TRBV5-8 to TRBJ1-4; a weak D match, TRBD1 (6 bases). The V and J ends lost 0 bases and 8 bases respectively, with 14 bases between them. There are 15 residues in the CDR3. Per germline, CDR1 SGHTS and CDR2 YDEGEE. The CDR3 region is CASSLGTVRGEKLFF. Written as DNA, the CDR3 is TGTGCCAGCAGCTTGGGTACAGTAAGGGGGGAAAAACTGTTTTTT.

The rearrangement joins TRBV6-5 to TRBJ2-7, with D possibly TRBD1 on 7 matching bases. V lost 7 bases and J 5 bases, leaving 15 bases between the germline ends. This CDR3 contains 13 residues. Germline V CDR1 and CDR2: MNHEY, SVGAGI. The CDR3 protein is CASKRQGGDEQYF. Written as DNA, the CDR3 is TGTGCCAGCAAACGACAGGGCGGGGACGAGCAGTACTTC.

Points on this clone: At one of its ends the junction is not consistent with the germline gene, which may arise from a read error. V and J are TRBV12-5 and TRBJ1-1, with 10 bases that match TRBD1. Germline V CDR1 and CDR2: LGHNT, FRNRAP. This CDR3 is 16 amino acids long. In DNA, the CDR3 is TGTGCTAGTGGCCTCCTCTGGACAGGGGGGAACCCTGAAGCTTTCTTT. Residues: CASGLLWTGGNPEAFF.

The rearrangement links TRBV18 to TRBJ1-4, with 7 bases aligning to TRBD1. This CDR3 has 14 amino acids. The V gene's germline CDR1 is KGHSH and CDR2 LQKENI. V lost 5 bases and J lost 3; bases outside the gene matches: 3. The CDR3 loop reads CASSAGTANEKLFF. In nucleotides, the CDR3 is TGTGCCAGCTCAGCCGGGACAGCTAATGAAAAACTGTTTTTT.

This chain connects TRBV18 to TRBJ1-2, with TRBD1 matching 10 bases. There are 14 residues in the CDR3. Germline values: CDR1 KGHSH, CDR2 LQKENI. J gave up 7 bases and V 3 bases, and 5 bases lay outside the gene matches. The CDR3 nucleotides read TGTGCCAGCTCACCGGGACAGGGGATCTTTGGCTACACCTTC. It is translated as CASSPGQGIFGYTF.

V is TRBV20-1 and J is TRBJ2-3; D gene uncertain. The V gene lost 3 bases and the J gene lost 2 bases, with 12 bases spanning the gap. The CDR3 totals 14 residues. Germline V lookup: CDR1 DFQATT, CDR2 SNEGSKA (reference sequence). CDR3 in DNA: TGCAGTGCTAGTCTCTCCGACAACACAGATACGCAGTATTTT. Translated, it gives CSASLSDNTDTQYF.